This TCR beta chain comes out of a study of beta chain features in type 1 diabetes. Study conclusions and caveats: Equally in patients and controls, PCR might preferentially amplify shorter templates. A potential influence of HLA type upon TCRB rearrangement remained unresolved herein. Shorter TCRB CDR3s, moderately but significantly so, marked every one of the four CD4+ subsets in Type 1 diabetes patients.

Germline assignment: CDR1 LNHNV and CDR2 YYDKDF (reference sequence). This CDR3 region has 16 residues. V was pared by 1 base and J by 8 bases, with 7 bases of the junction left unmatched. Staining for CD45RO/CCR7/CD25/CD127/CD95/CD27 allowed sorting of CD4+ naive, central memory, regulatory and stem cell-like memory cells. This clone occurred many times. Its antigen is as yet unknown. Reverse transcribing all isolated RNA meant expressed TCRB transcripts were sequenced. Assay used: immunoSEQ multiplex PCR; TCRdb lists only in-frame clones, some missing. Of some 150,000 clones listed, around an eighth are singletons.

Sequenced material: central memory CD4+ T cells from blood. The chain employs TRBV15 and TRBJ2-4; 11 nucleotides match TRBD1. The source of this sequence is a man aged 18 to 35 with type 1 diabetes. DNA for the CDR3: TGTGCCACCAGCAGAGCTTGGACAGGGGGCGAGGACATTCAGTACTTC. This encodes CATSRAWTGGEDIQYF.